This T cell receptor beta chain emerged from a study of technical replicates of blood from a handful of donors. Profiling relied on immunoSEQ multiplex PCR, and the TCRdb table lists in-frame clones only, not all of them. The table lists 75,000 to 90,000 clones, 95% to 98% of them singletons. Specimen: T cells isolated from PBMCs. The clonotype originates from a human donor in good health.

CDR3 nucleotides: TGTGCCAGCAGTCCGGGCGGACAGGTACAGTACTTC. This codes for CASSPGGQVQYF. The chain combines TRBV27 with TRBJ2-4; 7 bases are shared with TRBD1. V shed 5 bases, J shed 13 bases, and the junction held 8 bases outside the gene matches. CDR3 length equals 12 residues. Looked up from germline, CDR1 is MNHEY and CDR2 is SMNVEV (reference sequence).